One and the same sample provided the 27 T cell receptor beta chains below, sequenced in a study of cytomegalovirus exposure and HLA in healthy donors. A multiplex PCR was run with 60 Vbeta primers and 13 Jbeta primers. Sequencing used immunoSEQ multiplex PCR; TCRdb keeps in-frame clones, though not all of them. Here the sample spans 150,000 to 200,000 clones, 75% to 80% being singletons. Specimen: PBMCs. These receptors were taken from a man between 45 and 60 years old in good health and CMV-seropositive.

This sequence joins TRBV5-8 and TRBJ1-2; TRBD1 aligns across 7 bases. Per the germline V gene, CDR1 is SGHTS and CDR2 is YDEGEE. The CDR3 is made up of 14 amino acids. The J segment lost 8 bases and the V segment lost 0 bases, leaving 7 bases of the junction unmatched. The CDR3 sequence is CASSLERQGGGYTF. The CDR3 bases are TGTGCCAGCAGCTTGGAAAGACAGGGTGGGGGCTACACCTTC.

This chain uses TRBV4-2 with TRBJ1-2; 9 nucleotides line up with TRBD1. CDR1 and CDR2 (germline): LGHNA, YNFKEQ. The CDR3 is 17 residues long. The V segment lost 0 bases and the J segment 3 bases; nucleotides outside the gene matches: 8. The CDR3 reads CASSQDWGGDRDYGYTF. CDR3 DNA: TGTGCCAGCAGCCAAGATTGGGGGGGGGACAGGGACTATGGCTACACCTTC.

V is TRBV2 and J is TRBJ1-6; 8 positions match TRBD1. The ends lost 6 bases at V and 12 bases at J; junction bases unmatched: 4. From germline, CDR1 is SNHLY and CDR2 FYNNEI. The CDR3 has 12 residues. The CDR3 here is CASRGQDQPLHF. In nucleotides, the CDR3 is TGTGCCAGCAGGGGACAGGACCAACCCCTCCACTTT.

The chain joins TRBV9 to TRBJ1-4, with D perhaps TRBD1 (6 bases). Trimming pared 0 bases from V and 1 base from J, leaving 10 bases between. This CDR3 has 16 amino acids. From germline, CDR1 is SGDLS and CDR2 YYNGEE. Here the CDR3 DNA reads TGTGCCAGCAGCGTAGGTGTAGGGGGAACTAATGAAAAACTGTTTTTT. Its protein product is CASSVGVGGTNEKLFF. The entire variable domain, with the rest obtained from reference TRBV9 and TRBJ1-4, is as follows: DSGVTQTPKHLITATGQRVTLRCSPRSGDLSVYWYQQSLDQGLQFLIQYYNGEERAKGNILERFSAQQFPDLHSELNLSSLELGDSALYFCASSVGVGGTNEKLFFGSGTQLSVL.

The table lists this clone with a few counts. The chain couples TRBV28 to TRBJ1-2, with D perhaps TRBD1 (6 bases). The CDR3 totals 15 residues. The V end lost 3 bases, the J end lost 10 bases, and 21 bases lay between the germline ends. Germline V CDR1 and CDR2: MDHEN, SYDVKM. CDR3 coding DNA: TGTGCCAGCAGTTTTTCCCATTTGGGGGCAAGTGACTACACCTTC. Translation: CASSFSHLGASDYTF.

The chain joins TRBV7-9 to TRBJ2-5, with D maybe TRBD1 (6 bases). The length of the CDR3 is 17 residues. V was pared by 10 bases and J by 3 bases, with 27 bases between. Germline lookup yields CDR1 SEHNR and CDR2 FQNEAQ (reference sequence). CDR3 region: CAINYLSSGTPKETQYF. In nucleotides, the CDR3 is TGTGCCATCAACTACTTAAGCTCCGGGACACCTAAAGAGACCCAGTACTTC.

This clone has only a few counts. CDR3 region: CASSRDSSNYGYTF. In nucleotides, the CDR3 is TGTGCCAGCAGCAGGGACAGTTCTAACTATGGCTACACCTTC. The chain employs TRBV5-4 and TRBJ1-2; 7 bases fit TRBD1. Losses at the gene ends were 4 bases for V and 0 bases for J; bases not matched to a gene: 3. Germline V CDR1 and CDR2: SGHNT, YYREEE (reference sequence). This CDR3 region has 14 residues.

The chain uses TRBV2 and TRBJ1-5; maybe TRBD1 (5 bases). V was trimmed by 3 bases and J by 6 bases, leaving 9 bases between them. The germline gives CDR1 SNHLY, CDR2 FYNNEI. This CDR3 comprises 13 residues. CDR3 region: CASSERGVQPQHF. As DNA, the CDR3 is TGTGCCAGCAGTGAGCGGGGGGTTCAGCCCCAGCATTTT.

J is TRBJ2-7 and V is TRBV2, with 7 bases lining up with TRBD1. Germline CDR1 and CDR2: SNHLY and FYNNEI. The CDR3 extends over 14 amino acids. The V segment lost 4 bases and the J segment 4 bases; nucleotides outside the gene matches: 7. CDR3 coding DNA: TGTGCCAGCAGTGCCCAGACAGGGCCGTACGAGCAGTACGTC. As protein: CASSAQTGPYEQYV.

Details on this clone: At one end, the junction sequence differs from germline, possibly due to a read error. The V gene is TRBV10-2, the J gene TRBJ2-1; D unresolved. The CDR3 has 15 amino acids. Germline V gene lookup returns CDR1 WSHSY and CDR2 SAAADI. The CDR3 reads CASSDLSGLYNEQFF. The CDR3 DNA reads as TGTGCCAGCAGTGACCTCTCCGGGTTATACAATGAGCAGTTCTTC.

The chain couples TRBV7-7 to TRBJ2-2; 9 bases fit TRBD1. After removal of 5 bases from V and 6 bases from J, the junction contained 10 bases not matched to a gene. The CDR3 has 16 amino acids. Germline V gene lookup returns CDR1 SSHAT and CDR2 FNYEAQ (reference sequence). The CDR3 here is CASSTPGQGIAGELFF. In DNA, the CDR3 is TGTGCCAGCAGCACCCCGGGACAGGGAATAGCCGGGGAGCTGTTTTTT. Looking up the rest from reference TRBV7-7 and TRBJ2-2 gives the full variable domain: GAGVSQSPRYKVTKRGQDVTLRCDPISSHATLYWYQQALGQGPEFLTYFNYEAQPDKSGLPSDRFSAERPEGSISTLTIQRTEQRDSAMYRCASSTPGQGIAGELFFGEGSRLTVL.

The chain employs TRBV14 and TRBJ2-1, with TRBD2 identical over 7 bases. The CDR3 is made up of 16 amino acids. J lost 10 bases, V lost 4 bases, and 16 bases had no gene match. CDR1 and CDR2 from the germline V gene are SGHDN and FVKESK. The chain's CDR3 is CASSPDGGGFRVEQFF. The CDR3 DNA reads as TGTGCCAGCAGCCCGGACGGCGGGGGTTTCCGGGTAGAGCAGTTCTTC. The full variable domain, completed using reference TRBV14 and TRBJ2-1, is EAGVTQFPSHSVIEKGQTVTLRCDPISGHDNLYWYRRVMGKEIKFLLHFVKESKQDESGMPNNRFLAERTGGTYSTLKVQPAELEDSGVYFCASSPDGGGFRVEQFFGPGTRLTVL.

The chain joins TRBV6-5 to TRBJ1-1; D is possibly TRBD1 (5 bases). The V end was cut by 8 bases, the J end by 4 bases, with 11 bases between. Germline CDR1 is MNHEY and CDR2 is SVGAGI. The CDR3 is 12 residues long. This CDR3 reads CASYLGGTEAFF. CDR3 sequence (DNA): TGTGCCAGCTACTTGGGGGGCACTGAAGCTTTCTTT.

The chain employs TRBV5-1 and TRBJ1-6, with TRBD1 as a possible D gene (6 bases). The CDR3 loop spans 14 amino acids. Deletions cut 2 bases from V and 8 bases from J, with 11 bases between. CDR1 SGHRS and CDR2 YFSETQ come from the germline V gene. The CDR3, as DNA: TGCGCCAGCAGCTTAGGGGAGGGGGATTCACCCCTCCACTTT. It codes for CASSLGEGDSPLHF.

The chain combines TRBV4-1 with TRBJ1-2, with no clear D. CDR3 length: 13 residues. The V gene lost 3 bases and the J gene lost 12 bases, with 17 bases spanning the gap. Per the germline V gene, CDR1 is MGHRA and CDR2 is YSYEKL. The CDR3 region has the DNA TGCGCCAGCAGCCAGGCTCTAAGGAGGGAGCACACCTTC. This codes for CASSQALRREHTF.

The chain uses TRBV6-1 and TRBJ2-7; tentatively, D is TRBD1 (6 bases). Trimming stripped 0 bases from V and 1 base from J, with 19 bases between. There are 18 residues in the CDR3. Germline loops: CDR1 MNHNS, CDR2 SASEGT. CDR3 DNA: TGTGCCAGCAGTGAAGCGCTTTCTATATCAGGGACATCCTACGAGCAGTACGTC. Encoded protein: CASSEALSISGTSYEQYV.

The gene calls are TRBV4-2 and TRBJ1-2, with 7 bases lining up with TRBD1. This CDR3 region has 16 residues. With V trimmed by 3 bases and J by 6 bases, 13 bases remained unmatched. Germline V CDR1 and CDR2: LGHNA, YNFKEQ. DNA for the CDR3: TGTGCCAGCAGCCAGACAGGGTCGTTTGCCTCGAATGGCTACACCTTC. Amino acids: CASSQTGSFASNGYTF.

The DNA for the CDR3 is TGTGCCAGCAGCTTACAACCGGGACAGGGGTATGGCTACACCTTC. Amino acid sequence: CASSLQPGQGYGYTF. This chain links TRBV11-2 with TRBJ1-2; 10 bases match TRBD1. From germline, CDR1 is SGHAT and CDR2 FQNNGV. V was pared by 2 bases and J by 5 bases, with 5 bases of the junction left unmatched. This CDR3 has 15 amino acids.

This clone showed up just a few times. The genes are TRBV5-8 and TRBJ2-7; the D gene is possibly TRBD1 (6 bases). The CDR3 consists of 15 residues. The V end lost 5 bases, the J end lost 8 bases, and 23 bases lay between the germline ends. Germline CDR1 SGHTS, CDR2 YDEGEE. The chain's CDR3 is CASSVVGGAGRQQYF. CDR3 nucleotide sequence: TGTGCCAGCAGTGTTGTAGGGGGAGCAGGTCGTCAGCAGTACTTC.

CDR3 bases: TGCGCCAGCAGCTCAAAAGAGACCCAGTACTTC. Translation gives CASSSKETQYF. The rearrangement joins TRBV5-1 to TRBJ2-5; D is unresolved. V was shortened by 3 bases and J by 3 bases, with 3 bases between the two germline ends. This CDR3 region has 11 residues. Germline V gene lookup returns CDR1 SGHRS and CDR2 YFSETQ.

The rearrangement links TRBV15 to TRBJ1-3; 7 positions agree with TRBD1. Germline trimming cut 3 bases from V and 0 bases from J; bases unmatched to any gene: 8. CDR3 length: 17 residues. The germline CDR1 and CDR2 sequences are LNHNV and YYDKDF (reference sequence). The CDR3 spells CATSSTDRANSGNTIYF. CDR3 nucleotides: TGTGCCACCAGCAGCACCGACAGGGCGAACTCTGGAAACACCATATATTTT.

The chain carries TRBV7-9 and TRBJ2-1; 15 bases line up with TRBD2. The V gene's germline CDR1 is SEHNR and CDR2 FQNEAQ (reference sequence). This CDR3 is 18 amino acids long. Unmatched junction bases numbered 15, after V lost 5 bases and J lost 10 bases. This CDR3 is CASSLPGLAGGLSVEQFF. CDR3 coding DNA: TGTGCCAGCAGCCTGCCGGGACTAGCGGGGGGACTCAGCGTGGAGCAGTTCTTC.

V is TRBV2 and J is TRBJ2-7; 8 bases match TRBD1. The CDR3 contains 14 residues. Looked up from germline, CDR1 is SNHLY and CDR2 is FYNNEI. Germline trimming cut 8 bases from V and 2 bases from J; bases unmatched to any gene: 8. The CDR3 protein is CASLAGTGAYEQYF. In DNA form, the CDR3 reads TGTGCCAGCTTAGCCGGGACAGGTGCCTACGAGCAGTACTTC.

The chain links TRBV5-6 to TRBJ1-2; 10 bases map to TRBD1. The CDR3 has 14 amino acids. The J segment lost 5 bases and the V segment lost 6 bases, leaving 7 bases of the junction unmatched. CDR1 SGHDT and CDR2 YYEEEE come from the germline V gene. CDR3 loop: CASIDRGLGYGYTF. CDR3 in DNA: TGTGCCAGCATCGACAGGGGGCTGGGTTATGGCTACACCTTC.

The V and J genes are TRBV27 and TRBJ1-5; 12 bases align to TRBD1. Germline CDR1 is MNHEY and CDR2 is SMNVEV (reference sequence). CDR3 size: 15 residues. V gave up 2 bases and J gave up 8 bases; unmatched junction bases: 4. CDR3 region: CASSLTGTGGKPQHF. The CDR3 nucleotides are TGTGCCAGCAGTTTAACGGGGACAGGGGGCAAGCCCCAGCATTTT.

The genes are TRBV5-4 and TRBJ2-5; 11 bases line up with TRBD2. This CDR3 spans 17 amino acids. V dropped 0 bases and J dropped 5; count of bases not matched to a gene: 9. Germline assignment: CDR1 SGHNT and CDR2 YYREEE (reference sequence). CDR3 in DNA: TGTGCCAGCAGCTTGGATGGGGCTGCTAGCGGGAGGGAGACCCAGTACTTC. Translated: CASSLDGAASGRETQYF.

This chain joins TRBV13 and TRBJ2-7, with TRBD1 identical over 9 bases. V lost 5 bases and J lost 7; bases outside the gene matches: 15. The CDR3 has 16 amino acids. Germline V gives CDR1 PRHDT, CDR2 FYEKMQ (reference sequence). The CDR3 region has the DNA TGTGCCAGCAGCCCCCGACCGGGACAGGGTATTATGGAGCAGTACTTC. Its protein product is CASSPRPGQGIMEQYF.